The clone carrying this TCR beta chain was picked up a small number of times. This specimen belongs to a study of patients and donors after allogeneic stem cell transplantation. The CDR3 runs to 12 residues. Germline CDR1 and CDR2: MNHEY and SMNVEV (reference sequence). Trimming removed 3 bases from V and 7 bases from J, with 10 bases in between. TCRdb reprocessed the RT-PCR reads via MiXCR and lists one record per CDR3 protein. The sample lists about a million distinct CDR3 sequences, roughly 17% occurring once. The J gene is TRBJ2-7, the V gene TRBV27; D remains unclear. The sequenced material came from blood, either unsorted or a sorted T cell fraction (not recorded which). The source of this sequence is a human donor who was either an allogeneic HSCT recipient or a stem cell or donor lymphocyte infusion donor (not recorded which). It is not recorded whose cells these are; they may come from a transplant donor. This CDR3 is CASSFGREEQYF. The DNA for the CDR3 is TGTGCCAGCAGTTTCGGCCGAGAGGAGCAGTACTTC.